This passage covers 30 T cell receptor beta chains from one sample sequenced in a study of cytomegalovirus exposure and HLA in healthy donors. PCR used 60 Vbeta primers and 13 Jbeta primers. Assay: immunoSEQ multiplex PCR; the TCRdb copy retains only in-frame clones and omits some. The sample lists just over 25,000 clones, 70% occurring once. The sequencing input was PBMCs. Every receptor here comes from a woman between 50 and 59 years old in good health and CMV-seronegative.

The chain combines TRBV5-1 with TRBJ1-1; D may be TRBD1 (5 bases). Germline CDR1 and CDR2: SGHRS and YFSETQ. The CDR3 spans 14 residues. Trimming took 0 bases from V and 6 from J, leaving 12 bases between them. DNA for the CDR3: TGCGCCAGCAGCTTGGAAACAGGAAGAGCTGAAGCTTTCTTT. Translated, it gives CASSLETGRAEAFF.

V and J are TRBV7-8 and TRBJ1-4; a weak D match, TRBD1 (6 bases). Deletions cut 7 bases from V and 1 base from J, with 10 bases between. CDR3 length equals 14 residues. Germline V gene sequence: CDR1 SGHVS, CDR2 FQNEAQ. CDR3 nucleotides: TGTGCCAGCAACCGAGGGGGAACTAATGAAAAACTGTTTTTT. It translates to CASNRGGTNEKLFF.

V gene TRBV4-1 combines with J gene TRBJ1-1; a weak D match, TRBD1 (6 bases). The CDR3 covers 17 residues. The V and J ends lost 1 base and 2 bases respectively, with 17 bases between them. CDR1 is MGHRA and CDR2 is YSYEKL in the germline V gene. The CDR3 DNA reads TGCGCCAGCAGCCAAGTTGTTCGAGGCAGGGGCAACACTGAAGCTTTCTTT. It encodes CASSQVVRGRGNTEAFF.

The chain uses TRBV15 and TRBJ2-7, with 9 bases identical to TRBD1. Trimming at V came to 5 bases and at J to 3 bases, leaving 8 bases not matched to a gene. There are 15 residues in the CDR3. The V gene's germline CDR1 is LNHNV and CDR2 YYDKDF (reference sequence). The CDR3 nucleotides are TGTGCCACCAGCCCCGATCCGGGACAGGGCTACGAGCAGTACTTC. Amino acids: CATSPDPGQGYEQYF.

The chain links TRBV5-1 to TRBJ2-3; perhaps TRBD1 as D (8 bases). Between the trimmed V and J ends, which lost 1 base and 4 bases, there was a span of 10 bases. Germline assignment: CDR1 SGHRS and CDR2 YFSETQ. The CDR3 spans 14 residues. This chain's CDR3 is CASSLTGGADTQYF. CDR3 nucleotides: TGCGCCAGCAGCTTGACAGGGGGGGCAGATACGCAGTATTTT.

This CDR3 reads CSVETGGTEAFF. For the CDR3, the DNA is TGCAGCGTTGAGACGGGGGGAACTGAAGCTTTCTTT. The chain uses TRBV29-1 and TRBJ1-1; maybe TRBD1 (5 bases). CDR1 is SQVTM and CDR2 is ANQGSEA in the germline V gene. There are 12 residues in the CDR3. V gave up 3 bases and J gave up 5 bases, with 10 bases separating them.

V is TRBV2 and J is TRBJ1-1; D is unresolved. Between the trimmed V and J ends, which lost 6 bases and 2 bases, there was a span of 7 bases. CDR1 SNHLY and CDR2 FYNNEI come from the germline V gene. This CDR3 spans 12 amino acids. CDR3: CASSVGNTEAFF. The DNA of the CDR3 is TGTGCCAGCAGCGTGGGCAACACTGAAGCTTTCTTT.

In its sample, this clone was seen a few times. V usage is TRBV7-9 and J usage is TRBJ1-3; D not resolved. This CDR3 region has 13 residues. Trimming took 4 bases from V and 5 from J, leaving 9 bases between them. CDR1 and CDR2 (germline): SEHNR, FQNEAQ (reference sequence). The CDR3, as DNA: TGTGCCAGCAGCTCATCAGGCAGAAACACCATATATTTT. It yields the protein CASSSSGRNTIYF.

The J gene is TRBJ2-4, the V gene TRBV4-1; D unclear. CDR3 length equals 13 residues. V lost 0 bases, J lost 5 bases, and 5 bases lay in between. CDR1 is MGHRA, CDR2 YSYEKL, per germline. The CDR3 bases are TGCGCCAGCAGCCAAGAAACAGAAAACATTCAGTACTTC. This translates into CASSQETENIQYF.

The rearrangement uses TRBV7-2 and TRBJ1-1; unclear D gene. There are 13 residues in the CDR3. Trimming took off 0 bases at V and 3 bases at J, with 5 bases between the two ends. CDR1 is SGHTA and CDR2 is FQGNSA in the germline V gene. CDR3 nucleotide sequence: TGTGCCAGCAGCTTAGCCTTAGACACTGAAGCTTTCTTT. Residues: CASSLALDTEAFF.

The chain couples TRBV28 to TRBJ1-2, with TRBD1 as a possible D gene (5 bases). The CDR3 is 13 residues long. CDR1 and CDR2 from the germline V gene are MDHEN and SYDVKM. V was cut by 8 bases and J by 4 bases, with 14 bases left in between. CDR3 in DNA: TGTGCCAGCCATCAGGGAATTGGCTATGGCTACACCTTC. This encodes CASHQGIGYGYTF.

The gene calls are TRBV5-6 and TRBJ1-1; the match to TRBD1 covers 8 bases. V lost 0 bases and J lost 5; bases outside the gene matches: 15. The germline gives CDR1 SGHDT, CDR2 YYEEEE. The CDR3 covers 18 residues. The CDR3 region is CASSLAGARGPEETEAFF. The CDR3 DNA is TGTGCCAGCAGCTTGGCCGGGGCCAGGGGGCCAGAGGAGACTGAAGCTTTCTTT.

V gene TRBV5-1 combines with J gene TRBJ2-5; D is unresolved. Trimming took 2 bases from V and 2 from J, leaving 4 bases between them. The CDR3 extends over 12 amino acids. The germline V gene has CDR1 SGHRS and CDR2 YFSETQ. The CDR3 spells CASSLTQETQYF. In DNA, the CDR3 is TGCGCCAGCAGCTTAACTCAAGAGACCCAGTACTTC.

The V and J genes are TRBV6-1 and TRBJ1-2; D not certain. The V gene lost 2 bases and the J gene lost 8 bases, with 6 bases spanning the gap. Germline V gene lookup returns CDR1 MNHNS and CDR2 SASEGT. This CDR3 comprises 11 residues. The CDR3 loop reads CASSEFQGYTF. In DNA, the CDR3 is TGTGCCAGCAGTGAATTCCAGGGCTACACCTTC.

This clone has more than one count but fewer than ten. This chain uses TRBV6-1 with TRBJ1-1; tentative D call: TRBD1 (5 bases). Germline V gene data show CDR1 as MNHNS and CDR2 as SASEGT. V was cut by 4 bases and J by 1 base, with 7 bases left in between. The CDR3 is 13 amino acids. The CDR3 protein is CASSVDRNTEAFF. CDR3 bases: TGTGCCAGCAGTGTTGACAGGAACACTGAAGCTTTCTTT.

CDR3 loop: CASSQTGHEAFF. The CDR3 region has the DNA TGTGCCAGCAGCCAGACAGGGCATGAAGCTTTCTTT. This sequence joins TRBV25-1 and TRBJ1-1; 7 bases are a match to TRBD1. The CDR3 is 12 residues long. The V gene end was trimmed by 6 bases and the J gene end by 7 bases; junction bases not matched to a gene: 5. Germline V CDR1 and CDR2: MGHDK, SYGVNS.

The DNA of the CDR3 is TGTGCCAGCAAGGGACAGCCTTACAATGAGCAGTTCTTC. It codes for CASKGQPYNEQFF. The chain combines TRBV25-1 with TRBJ2-1; 7 nucleotides align to TRBD1. V was pared by 7 bases and J by 4 bases, with 4 bases of the junction left unmatched. The CDR3 runs 13 residues. From germline, CDR1 is MGHDK and CDR2 SYGVNS. The entire variable domain, with the rest obtained from reference TRBV25-1 and TRBJ2-1, is as follows: EADIYQTPRYLVIGTGKKITLECSQTMGHDKMYWYQQDPGMELHLIHYSYGVNSTEKGDLSSESTVSRIRTEHFPLTLESARPSHTSQYLCASKGQPYNEQFFGPGTRLTVL.

The V call is TRBV4-2, the J call TRBJ2-1; 7 bases align to TRBD2. With V trimmed by 4 bases and J by 6 bases, 12 bases remained unmatched. The CDR3 totals 16 residues. Germline-derived CDR1 and CDR2 are LGHNA and YNFKEQ. This CDR3 is CASSRGRTRTGNEQFF. CDR3 DNA: TGTGCCAGCAGCCGGGGCCGGACTAGAACGGGCAATGAGCAGTTCTTC.

This clone has just a few counts. The chain carries TRBV6-6 and TRBJ2-7, with 8 positions matching TRBD2. This CDR3 has 15 residues. Looked up from germline, CDR1 is MNHNY and CDR2 is SVGAGI (reference sequence). V lost 6 bases, J lost 0 bases, and 7 bases stayed unmatched. The DNA of the CDR3 is TGTGCCAGCAGGGAAACTAGCGGTAACTCCTACGAGCAGTACTTC. Translated, it gives CASRETSGNSYEQYF.

V gene TRBV5-1 combines with J gene TRBJ1-5; TRBD1 agrees at 8 bases. The length of the CDR3 is 14 residues. The ends lost 0 bases at V and 5 bases at J; junction bases unmatched: 1. Per germline, CDR1 SGHRS and CDR2 YFSETQ. The CDR3 loop reads CASSLGQGHQPQHF. The CDR3 DNA sequence: TGCGCCAGCAGCTTGGGACAGGGGCATCAGCCCCAGCATTTT.

V gene TRBV15 combines with J gene TRBJ1-2; D remains ambiguous. V was pared by 5 bases and J by 0 bases, with 7 bases between. Germline CDR1 is LNHNV and CDR2 is YYDKDF (reference sequence). CDR3 length: 13 residues. The CDR3 DNA sequence: TGTGCCACCAGCCAAGACACTAACTATGGCTACACCTTC. This translates into CATSQDTNYGYTF. The full variable domain, with the rest looked up from reference TRBV15 and TRBJ1-2, is DAMVIQNPRYQVTQFGKPVTLSCSQTLNHNVMYWYQQKSSQAPKLLFHYYDKDFNNEADTPDNFQSRRPNTSFCFLDIRSPGLGDTAMYLCATSQDTNYGYTFGSGTRLTVV.

The genes are TRBV6-1 and TRBJ2-1; 11 nucleotides align to TRBD2. The CDR3 length is 15 residues. V gave up 8 bases and J gave up 9 bases; unmatched junction bases: 12. Germline loops: CDR1 MNHNS, CDR2 SASEGT. The CDR3, as DNA: TGTGCCAGCCAGGGGCTAGCGGGAGGTACAGGTGAGCAGTTCTTC. Residues: CASQGLAGGTGEQFF.

V and J are TRBV5-1 and TRBJ1-3, with D uncertain. Trimming cost V 4 bases and J 0 bases, with 11 bases left between them. Germline values: CDR1 SGHRS, CDR2 YFSETQ. CDR3 size: 15 residues. The DNA for the CDR3 is TGCGCCAGCAGCCCCCGATCGAGCTCTGGAAACACCATATATTTT. It codes for CASSPRSSSGNTIYF.

This clone appeared a single time. V is TRBV12-5 and J is TRBJ2-3; D is uncertain. The V and J ends lost 6 bases and 7 bases respectively, with 14 bases between them. CDR3 size: 13 residues. CDR1 and CDR2 from the germline V gene are LGHNT and FRNRAP. CDR3 loop: CASGHYGGNTQYF. In DNA form, the CDR3 reads TGTGCTAGTGGCCATTATGGCGGTAATACGCAGTATTTT.

The chain is built from TRBV19 and TRBJ1-5; D gene uncertain. The germline V gene has CDR1 LNHDA and CDR2 SQIVND (reference sequence). With 5 bases removed from V and 7 bases from J, the gap between germline ends came to 9 bases. This CDR3 has 12 residues. This CDR3 reads CASSVVPQPQHF. As DNA, the CDR3 is TGTGCCAGTAGTGTCGTTCCCCAGCCCCAGCATTTT. Full variable domain (outside the CDR3, taken from reference TRBV19 and TRBJ1-5): DGGITQSPKYLFRKEGQNVTLSCEQNLNHDAMYWYRQDPGQGLRLIYYSQIVNDFQKGDIAEGYSVSREKKESFPLTVTSAQKNPTAFYLCASSVVPQPQHFGDGTRLSIL.

V usage is TRBV5-4 and J usage is TRBJ1-1, with 10 positions matching TRBD1. The CDR3 contains 16 residues. V shed 0 bases and J 0 bases; nucleotides not matched to a gene: 2. The germline V gene encodes CDR1 SGHNT and CDR2 YYREEE (reference sequence). The CDR3 coding sequence is TGTGCCAGCAGCTTGGGGGGACAGGGGATGAACACTGAAGCTTTCTTT. Its translation is CASSLGGQGMNTEAFF.

This chain uses TRBV5-4 with TRBJ1-1; D is ambiguous. V lost 0 bases, J lost 6 bases, and 9 bases lay in between. Germline lookup yields CDR1 SGHNT and CDR2 YYREEE (reference sequence). This CDR3 has 13 residues. CDR3 nucleotide sequence: TGTGCCAGCAGCTTGGAACAGTTCCCTGAAGCTTTCTTT. Protein: CASSLEQFPEAFF. The variable domain in full, completed from reference TRBV5-4 and TRBJ1-1, reads ETGVTQSPTHLIKTRGQQVTLRCSSQSGHNTVSWYQQALGQGPQFIFQYYREEENGRGNFPPRFSGLQFPNYSSELNVNALELDDSALYLCASSLEQFPEAFFGQGTRLTVV.

This clone has a handful of counts. This chain joins TRBV29-1 and TRBJ1-3; a weak D match, TRBD1 (6 bases). Trimming pared 5 bases from V and 0 bases from J, leaving 8 bases between. Germline V lookup: CDR1 SQVTM, CDR2 ANQGSEA. The CDR3 is 13 amino acids. The CDR3 loop is CSVRTVSGNTIYF. CDR3 DNA: TGCAGCGTTCGGACAGTCTCTGGAAACACCATATATTTT.

The CDR3 DNA is TGCGCCAGCAGCTATGGGGGGGAAGAAGGCTACACCTTC. Translating it yields CASSYGGEEGYTF. The chain combines TRBV5-1 with TRBJ1-2, with TRBD1 as a possible D gene (5 bases). CDR3 size: 13 residues. Trimming pared 3 bases from V and 8 bases from J, leaving 14 bases between. The germline gives CDR1 SGHRS, CDR2 YFSETQ.

V and J are TRBV5-1 and TRBJ1-5; unclear D gene. The CDR3 is 10 residues long. V lost 5 bases to trimming and J lost 7 bases, with 4 bases between them. CDR1 and CDR2 from the germline V gene are SGHRS and YFSETQ. The CDR3 nucleotides are TGCGCCAGCAGGAGCCAGCCCCAGCATTTT. Translated: CASRSQPQHF.